These 14 T cell receptor beta chains were all obtained from the same sample, sequenced in a study of blood T cell repertoires in COVID-19. TCRdb keeps only in-frame clones here, not all; method: immunoSEQ multiplex PCR. The sample yields fewer than 600,000 clones, approximately 88% seen once. The sequenced sample was PBMCs or T cells enriched from blood (not recorded which). The origin of the receptors is a middle-aged woman who had recovered from COVID-19.

The chain is built from TRBV11-3 and TRBJ2-1, with TRBD2 matching over 8 bases. Germline CDR1 and CDR2: SGHNT and YENEEA. CDR3 size: 16 residues. The ends lost 1 base at V and 3 bases at J; junction bases unmatched: 5. The CDR3 DNA reads as TGTGCCAGCAGCTTAGGCATGGCGGGAGGCTACAATGAGCAGTTCTTC. Residues: CASSLGMAGGYNEQFF.

V usage is TRBV2 and J usage is TRBJ1-3; no clear D. This CDR3 comprises 13 residues. The germline gives CDR1 SNHLY, CDR2 FYNNEI. V lost 6 bases to trimming and J lost 5 bases, with 11 bases between them. The chain's CDR3 is CASRGGIRNTIYF. The CDR3 DNA sequence: TGTGCCAGCAGGGGAGGGATTCGAAACACCATATATTTT.

This chain connects TRBV6-6 to TRBJ1-1, with D possibly TRBD1 on 5 matching bases. V dropped 2 bases and J dropped 3 bases, with 7 bases sitting between them. Per germline, CDR1 MNHNY and CDR2 SVGAGI (reference sequence). The CDR3 runs to 13 residues. The CDR3 DNA reads TGTGCCAGCAGTTACAGGGGTGACACTGAAGCTTTCTTT. Amino acids: CASSYRGDTEAFF.

CDR3: CATSDPLAGKDTQYF. The CDR3 region has the DNA TGTGCCACCAGTGATCCACTAGCGGGAAAAGATACGCAGTATTTT. The rearrangement uses TRBV24-1 and TRBJ2-3; 10 positions agree with TRBD2. The V gene end was trimmed by 3 bases and the J gene end by 5 bases; junction bases not matched to a gene: 4. Germline assignment: CDR1 KGHDR and CDR2 SFDVKD. This CDR3 is built from 15 residues.

This sequence joins TRBV5-4 and TRBJ2-7, with D possibly TRBD2 on 6 matching bases. The CDR3 length is 15 residues. Germline CDR1 SGHNT, CDR2 YYREEE (reference sequence). V lost 4 bases, J lost 2 bases, and 16 bases lay in between. The CDR3 nucleotides read TGTGCCAGCAGCATGACTAGTAATTTTCCCTACGAGCAGTACTTC. Its translation is CASSMTSNFPYEQYF.

The chain carries TRBV27 and TRBJ2-7; perhaps TRBD2 as D (6 bases). The V end lost 7 bases, the J end lost 3 bases, and 16 bases lay between the germline ends. The germline V gene encodes CDR1 MNHEY and CDR2 SMNVEV (reference sequence). CDR3 length: 14 amino acids. The CDR3 nucleotides are TGTGCCAGCAAAGGAGTAGCGGTGAACTACGAGCAGTACTTC. Residues: CASKGVAVNYEQYF.

CDR3 loop: CASTYTGTQYF. CDR3 DNA: TGTGCCAGCACCTACACGGGTACGCAGTATTTT. V is TRBV27 and J is TRBJ2-3; D unclear. The CDR3 is 11 amino acids. V lost 7 bases and J lost 8, with 10 bases in between. Germline values: CDR1 MNHEY, CDR2 SMNVEV (reference sequence).

The J gene is TRBJ2-5, the V gene TRBV15; the D gene is possibly TRBD2 (6 bases). Germline assignment: CDR1 LNHNV and CDR2 YYDKDF (reference sequence). The CDR3 contains 14 residues. Trimming removed 2 bases from V and 4 bases from J, with 11 bases in between. CDR3 nucleotides: TGTGCCACCAGCAGACCCCAGGGAGGAGAGACCCAGTACTTC. Encoded protein: CATSRPQGGETQYF.

This sequence joins TRBV19 and TRBJ1-2; D call uncertain. CDR1 is LNHDA, CDR2 SQIVND, per germline (reference sequence). V lost 5 bases and J 5 bases, leaving 12 bases between the germline ends. This CDR3 comprises 13 residues. The CDR3 loop is CASSGRTGYGYTF. The CDR3, as DNA: TGTGCCAGTAGTGGGAGGACGGGATATGGCTACACCTTC.

V usage is TRBV9 and J usage is TRBJ1-2, with 9 bases aligning to TRBD1. Germline values: CDR1 SGDLS, CDR2 YYNGEE. The CDR3 is 14 residues long. V dropped 1 base and J dropped 8; count of bases not matched to a gene: 6. The CDR3 DNA reads TGTGCCAGCAGCGTACACAGGGGGCATGAGGGCTACACCTTC. It codes for CASSVHRGHEGYTF.

The rearrangement joins TRBV4-3 to TRBJ2-7; D ambiguous. Germline V gene lookup returns CDR1 LGHNA and CDR2 YSLEER. V gave up 4 bases and J gave up 1 base, with 8 bases separating them. The length of the CDR3 is 13 residues. This CDR3 reads CASSPYVSYEQYF. The CDR3 nucleotides read TGCGCCAGCAGCCCCTACGTTTCCTACGAGCAGTACTTC.

The J gene is TRBJ1-2, the V gene TRBV27; 8 bases match TRBD1. After removal of 3 bases from V and 9 bases from J, the junction contained 18 bases not matched to a gene. Germline CDR1 is MNHEY and CDR2 is SMNVEV (reference sequence). The CDR3 is 17 amino acids. CDR3 protein: CASSFSLVGLQGGSYTF. DNA for the CDR3: TGTGCCAGCAGTTTTTCTCTCGTCGGTCTACAGGGGGGAAGCTACACCTTC.

The chain links TRBV7-9 to TRBJ2-1; 11 bases are a match to TRBD2. Unmatched junction bases numbered 9, after V lost 2 bases and J lost 6 bases. Per germline, CDR1 SEHNR and CDR2 FQNEAQ (reference sequence). The CDR3 has 17 residues. The CDR3 protein is CASSLISGRDTGNEQFF. CDR3 in DNA: TGTGCCAGCAGCTTAATTAGCGGGAGGGACACGGGCAATGAGCAGTTCTTC.

V is TRBV30 and J is TRBJ2-5, with TRBD1 matching 10 bases. The length of the CDR3 is 13 residues. Germline values: CDR1 GTSNPN, CDR2 SVGIG (reference sequence). Trimming cost V 3 bases and J 5 bases; bases outside gene matches: 3. The CDR3 DNA reads as TGTGCCTGGAGCGTGGACAGGGGGGAGACCCAGTACTTC. It yields the protein CAWSVDRGETQYF.